The 14 T cell receptor beta chains given below trace back to one sample, sequenced in a study of technical replicates of blood from several donors. Only in-frame clones appear in the TCRdb table, and some are missing; sequencing was by immunoSEQ multiplex PCR. The sample has 95,000 or so clones, approximately 96% seen once. The sequenced sample was T cells isolated from PBMCs. These receptors all stem from a human donor in good health.

V gene TRBV19 combines with J gene TRBJ1-2; TRBD1 might be the D (6 bases). Between the trimmed V and J ends, which lost 3 bases and 6 bases, there was a span of 8 bases. The germline V gene encodes CDR1 LNHDA and CDR2 SQIVND (reference sequence). This CDR3 contains 12 residues. CDR3 nucleotide sequence: TGTGCCAGTAGTATTGGGGGCCATGGCTACACCTTC. Translation gives CASSIGGHGYTF.

The J gene is TRBJ2-7, the V gene TRBV19; TRBD1 aligns across 7 bases. The germline V gene has CDR1 LNHDA and CDR2 SQIVND (reference sequence). This CDR3 contains 16 residues. Trimming at V came to 2 bases and at J to 8 bases, leaving 15 bases not matched to a gene. CDR3 nucleotide sequence: TGTGCCAGTAGTATACTAGAAGATGGGACAGTGGGAAAGCAGTACTTC. It translates to CASSILEDGTVGKQYF.

J is TRBJ2-3 and V is TRBV5-1, with 7 bases that match TRBD1. This CDR3 contains 16 residues. Trimming removed 0 bases from V and 3 bases from J; junction bases left unmatched: 7. CDR1 and CDR2 (germline): SGHRS, YFSETQ. Here the CDR3 reads CASSLENRGRTDTQYF. The CDR3 coding sequence is TGCGCCAGCAGCTTGGAAAACAGGGGAAGGACAGATACGCAGTATTTT.

This chain connects TRBV7-8 to TRBJ2-7, with D possibly TRBD1 on 6 matching bases. V lost 1 base, J lost 0 bases, and 13 bases lay in between. The CDR3 sequence is 16 residues long. The V gene's germline CDR1 is SGHVS and CDR2 FQNEAQ. DNA for the CDR3: TGTGCCAGCAGCTTAGTAGCAGGGACACCCTCCTACGAGCAGTACTTC. Its protein product is CASSLVAGTPSYEQYF.

This chain links TRBV19 with TRBJ2-2; 8 nucleotides match TRBD1. The germline CDR1 and CDR2 sequences are LNHDA and SQIVND (reference sequence). There are 15 residues in the CDR3. V lost 1 base and J lost 4; bases outside the gene matches: 2. This CDR3 is CASSIGTGTTGELFF. In nucleotides, the CDR3 is TGTGCCAGTAGTATAGGGACAGGGACCACCGGGGAGCTGTTTTTT.

The chain uses TRBV5-1 and TRBJ2-7; 9 bases are shared with TRBD1. The ends lost 0 bases at V and 6 bases at J; junction bases unmatched: 7. CDR3 size: 15 residues. Germline lookup yields CDR1 SGHRS and CDR2 YFSETQ. The CDR3 protein is CASSLDGTGNREQYF. DNA for the CDR3: TGCGCCAGCAGCTTGGACGGGACAGGGAATCGCGAGCAGTACTTC.

This chain uses TRBV30 with TRBJ2-2; 10 nucleotides agree with TRBD2. Germline V lookup: CDR1 GTSNPN, CDR2 SVGIG (reference sequence). This CDR3 has 14 amino acids. Trimming at V came to 2 bases and at J to 4 bases, leaving 1 base not matched to a gene. The CDR3 nucleotides are TGTGCCTGGAGTTCTAGCGGGAGCACCGGGGAGCTGTTTTTT. The encoded protein is CAWSSSGSTGELFF.

The gene calls are TRBV6-5 and TRBJ2-5; the D gene is possibly TRBD2 (5 bases). Germline values: CDR1 MNHEY, CDR2 SVGAGI. Trimming shortened V by 0 bases and J by 2 bases, and 7 bases separated the two germline ends. CDR3 size: 14 residues. The CDR3 DNA is TGTGCCAGCAGTTACTCGGGAGAACAAGAGACCCAGTACTTC. It translates to CASSYSGEQETQYF.

The chain has TRBV7-2 and TRBJ1-1; tentative D call: TRBD1 (6 bases). The germline CDR1 and CDR2 sequences are SGHTA and FQGNSA. The CDR3 is 15 amino acids. V was trimmed by 1 base and J by 1 base, leaving 10 bases between them. Here the CDR3 DNA reads TGTGCCAGCAGCTTAGGGGTGACAGGGAACACTGAAGCTTTCTTT. This codes for CASSLGVTGNTEAFF.

This clone was observed a handful of times. This chain joins TRBV5-4 and TRBJ2-1; no definite D call. This CDR3 is built from 12 residues. Germline V gene sequence: CDR1 SGHNT, CDR2 YYREEE (reference sequence). Trimming stripped 5 bases from V and 6 bases from J, with 9 bases between. CDR3 bases: TGTGCCAGCAGTTTATCCAGCAATGAGCAGTTCTTC. This encodes CASSLSSNEQFF.

The chain links TRBV15 to TRBJ2-7; D uncertain. The CDR3 consists of 14 residues. The germline V gene encodes CDR1 LNHNV and CDR2 YYDKDF (reference sequence). V was clipped by 2 bases and J by 0 bases, with 8 bases between them. CDR3 sequence: CATSRPDVSYEQYF. The CDR3 DNA reads as TGTGCCACCAGCAGACCAGATGTCTCCTACGAGCAGTACTTC.

The J gene is TRBJ1-2, the V gene TRBV28, with 8 nucleotides matching TRBD1. CDR1 is MDHEN, CDR2 SYDVKM, per germline. The length of the CDR3 is 13 residues. J gave up 6 bases and V 6 bases, and 6 bases lay outside the gene matches. The CDR3 spells CASSNQGAHGYTF. Here the CDR3 DNA reads TGTGCCAGCAGCAACCAGGGGGCTCATGGCTACACCTTC.

V gene TRBV19 combines with J gene TRBJ2-5, with D perhaps TRBD1 (7 bases). There are 13 residues in the CDR3. Germline V lookup: CDR1 LNHDA, CDR2 SQIVND (reference sequence). Trimming stripped 7 bases from V and 6 bases from J, with 15 bases between. The CDR3 here is CASNPGGRKTQYF. CDR3 bases: TGTGCCAGTAACCCAGGGGGGCGCAAGACCCAGTACTTC. The whole variable domain, filled in from reference TRBV19 and TRBJ2-5, reads DGGITQSPKYLFRKEGQNVTLSCEQNLNHDAMYWYRQDPGQGLRLIYYSQIVNDFQKGDIAEGYSVSREKKESFPLTVTSAQKNPTAFYLCASNPGGRKTQYFGPGTRLLVL.

This clone was picked up a small number of times. Written as DNA, the CDR3 is TGTGCCAGCAGGACAGGGCCGGCTGGCTACACCTTC. Its protein is CASRTGPAGYTF. The chain joins TRBV2 to TRBJ1-2; TRBD1 aligns across 7 bases. The CDR3 sequence is 12 residues long. V trimming: 6 bases; J trimming: 7 bases; junction bases outside the gene matches: 5. From germline, CDR1 is SNHLY and CDR2 FYNNEI.